Listed below are T cell receptor beta chains from one sample, sequenced in a study of PD-1 blockade in classical Hodgkin lymphoma. Sequencing was performed with immunoSEQ multiplex PCR; in TCRdb, only in-frame clones are kept and a portion is missing. Seen here are some 7,100 clones, around 77% observed once, and the top ten hold approximately 7.2%. The sample was CD4+ T cells from blood, taken at baseline. Receptors were obtained from a human donor with classical Hodgkin lymphoma. The CDR3 runs from the conserved cysteine through the conserved F or W. D genes are given only for firm matches.

j_gene,v_gene,d_gene,CDR3aa
TRBJ1-5,TRBV28,NA,CASSLPAGSRPQHF
TRBJ2-2,TRBV28,NA,CASRLKNLRTLINTGELFF
TRBJ2-3,TRBV6-7,NA,CASIISLSEGEATDTQYF
TRBJ2-1,TRBV7-6,TRBD2,CASSLAPSGGALHEQFF
TRBJ2-1,TRBV27,TRBD2,CASSLQTSSHEQFF
TRBJ1-3,TRBV7-2,TRBD1,CASSRTSGQLSGNTIYF
TRBJ1-1,TRBV6-1,NA,CASREGGNTEAFF
TRBJ1-3,TRBV7-2,NA,CASSLAPYSSGNTIYF
TRBJ2-6,TRBV10-3,NA,CASLRVLSSGANVLTF
TRBJ2-4,TRBV25-1,NA,CASSEQGLAQYF
TRBJ1-4,TRBV7-9,NA,CASSFAGSNEKLFF
TRBJ1-2,TRBV5-4,NA,CASSTGLGYGYTF
TRBJ2-5,TRBV5-1,NA,CASSSLQETQYF
TRBJ1-5,TRBV7-3,NA,CASGFGFNQPQHF
TRBJ1-2,TRBV28,NA,CASSSPGVYSGYTF
TRBJ2-7,TRBV7-2,NA,CASSLGPKEYYEQYF
TRBJ1-1,TRBV25-1,NA,CASSEYKGLGTEAFF
TRBJ2-7,TRBV5-1,NA,CASSLDSYTYEQYF
TRBJ1-6,TRBV10-3,NA,CAIRHSTGNSPLHF
TRBJ2-3,TRBV4-2,NA,CASSQDRRADTQYF
TRBJ2-1,TRBV28,NA,CASSLNRNERFF
TRBJ2-1,TRBV7-9,NA,CASSLEVEQFF
TRBJ2-7,TRBV10-3,NA,CAISLGVYQYF
TRBJ1-6,TRBV7-3,NA,CASSLHGPPNSPLHF
TRBJ2-3,TRBV25-1,TRBD2,CASSGWTSGSTDTQYF
TRBJ1-6,TRBV6-5,TRBD1,CASSYSSRGQNSPLHF
TRBJ1-2,TRBV5-8,NA,CASINWGGSGYTF
TRBJ2-5,TRBV2,TRBD1,CASSAQGAGETQYF
TRBJ1-3,TRBV7-9,NA,CASSQEYATSGNTIYF
TRBJ2-3,TRBV6-5,TRBD1,CASSYPTGRQYF
TRBJ1-2,TRBV7-9,NA,CASSSYTASFYGYTF
TRBJ1-1,TRBV18,TRBD1,CASSPPGQSPNTEAFF
TRBJ2-2,TRBV21-1,NA,CASSSQREGLGTGELFF
TRBJ1-3,TRBV10-3,TRBD1,CAISATGSGNTIYF
TRBJ2-7,TRBV28,NA,CASSSKRREQYF
TRBJ1-2,TRBV19,TRBD1,CASSASGTGLWGYTF
TRBJ1-1,TRBV7-9,NA,CASSDYTGNTEAFF
TRBJ1-4,TRBV6-1,NA,CASTTNEKLFF
TRBJ2-2,TRBV7-2,TRBD2,CASSHGGFAGELFF
TRBJ1-2,TRBV4-3,NA,CASSEGVSYGYTF
TRBJ1-2,TRBV5-4,TRBD1,CASSLAGTADGYTF
TRBJ2-3,TRBV5-4,NA,CASSLGGSGTDTQYF
TRBJ1-6,TRBV5-8,NA,CASSVIRTVGDSPLHF
TRBJ1-5,TRBV11-3,NA,CASSLEAQYQPQHF
TRBJ2-2,TRBV15,NA,CATSRNTGFGELFF
TRBJ2-5,TRBV7-9,NA,CASSLEGYRQETQYF
TRBJ1-5,TRBV6-1,NA,CASTRLESYQPQHF
TRBJ2-7,TRBV28,NA,CASSSPVVAGYEQYF
TRBJ2-7,TRBV7-2,TRBD2,CASSPGRGRTAYEQYF
TRBJ2-2,TRBV10-3,TRBD2,CAISDRSGAPGELFF
TRBJ1-4,TRBV2,TRBD1,CASSDRTGGNKLFF
TRBJ2-3,TRBV5-1,TRBD1,CASSIRTGGSDTQYF
TRBJ1-2,TRBV28,NA,CASSLGGGAGDYGYTF
TRBJ2-3,TRBV9,NA,CASSPSTDTQYF
TRBJ2-1,TRBV11-3,NA,CASSLFASSYNEQFF
TRBJ1-4,TRBV10-3,NA,CAISGTATNEKLFF
TRBJ1-2,TRBV5-4,NA,CASSLAGGGYTF
TRBJ2-1,TRBV10-3,TRBD2,CAIRGTSGAYNEQFF
TRBJ2-1,TRBV2,TRBD1,CASNPRTGANEQFF
TRBJ2-3,TRBV7-9,NA,CASSSTDMFADTQYF